This note documents a single TCR beta chain sequence. Sequencing used immunoSEQ multiplex PCR; TCRdb keeps in-frame clones, though not all of them. The data show more than 150,000 clones, around 73% seen once. The data were taken from a study of blood T cell repertoires in COVID-19. V was shortened by 0 bases and J by 1 base, with 24 bases between the two germline ends. The CDR3 sequence is 20 residues long. The V gene's germline CDR1 is LNHNV and CDR2 YYDKDF (reference sequence). The sequence derives from a woman between 45 and 65 years old who had recovered from COVID-19. This chain joins TRBV15 and TRBJ1-2; D may be TRBD1 (5 bases). The sequenced material came from PBMCs or T cells enriched from blood (not recorded which). The CDR3 loop reads CATSRDLVGEGRVFNYGYTF. DNA for the CDR3: TGTGCCACCAGCAGAGATTTGGTGGGGGAGGGGAGAGTTTTTAACTATGGCTACACCTTC.